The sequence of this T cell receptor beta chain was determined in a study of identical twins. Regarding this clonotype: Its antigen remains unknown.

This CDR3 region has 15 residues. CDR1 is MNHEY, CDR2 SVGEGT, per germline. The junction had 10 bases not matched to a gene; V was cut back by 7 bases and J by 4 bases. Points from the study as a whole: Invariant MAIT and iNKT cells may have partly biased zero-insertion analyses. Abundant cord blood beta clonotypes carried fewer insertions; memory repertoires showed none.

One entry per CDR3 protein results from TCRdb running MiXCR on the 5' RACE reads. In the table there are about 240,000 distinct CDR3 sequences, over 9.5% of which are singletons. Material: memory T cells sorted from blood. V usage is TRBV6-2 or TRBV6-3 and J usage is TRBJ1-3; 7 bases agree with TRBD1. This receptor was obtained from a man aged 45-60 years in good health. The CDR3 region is CASTPGQRAGNTIYF. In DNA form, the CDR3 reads TGTGCCAGCACGCCGGGACAGCGTGCAGGAAACACCATATATTTT.